Below, 21 T cell receptor beta chains from the same sample are listed, as sequenced in a study of beta chain features in type 1 diabetes. The isolated RNA, all of it, was reverse transcribed, so expressed TCRB transcripts were what got sequenced. Some clones are missing from TCRdb's copy, which holds only in-frame ones; the method was immunoSEQ multiplex PCR. In the table there are some 150,000 clones, around 10% of which are singletons. The sample consisted of central memory CD4+ T cells from blood. The receptors were sampled from a man younger than 30 in good health.

This clone was observed a few times. V gene TRBV5-1 combines with J gene TRBJ2-1; 11 bases are shared with TRBD2. CDR3 length equals 17 residues. Germline assignment: CDR1 SGHRS and CDR2 YFSETQ. J was trimmed by 6 bases and V by 4 bases; bases with no gene match: 12. The CDR3 DNA reads TGCGCCAGCAGCCCCGAAGTTCTAGCGGGAGGCGGCAATGAGCAGTTCTTC. As protein: CASSPEVLAGGGNEQFF.

This clone was recorded a few times. The chain combines TRBV9 with TRBJ2-2; the D call may be TRBD1 or TRBD2 (5 bases each). There are 16 residues in the CDR3. V was trimmed by 1 base and J by 0 bases, leaving 10 bases between them. Germline loops: CDR1 SGDLS, CDR2 YYNGEE. The CDR3 nucleotides read TGTGCCAGCAGCGTAAAACAGGAGGCGAACACCGGGGAGCTGTTTTTT. Translating gives CASSVKQEANTGELFF.

In its sample, this clone was seen a few times. This sequence joins TRBV29-1 and TRBJ2-7, with TRBD1 matching 7 bases. The CDR3 sequence is 15 residues long. The V gene's germline CDR1 is SQVTM and CDR2 ANQGSEA. With 1 base clipped from V and 4 bases from J, the junction kept 10 bases outside the gene matches. The CDR3 loop reads CSVEGTGEMIYEQYF. CDR3 DNA: TGCAGCGTTGAAGGAACAGGGGAAATGATTTACGAGCAGTACTTC.

This clone was seen more than once but under ten times. This rearrangement joins TRBV5-1 to TRBJ1-2; D is ambiguous. The germline V gene encodes CDR1 SGHRS and CDR2 YFSETQ. This CDR3 region has 14 residues. The V gene lost 0 bases and the J gene lost 2 bases, with 8 bases spanning the gap. This chain's CDR3 is CASSLATANYGYTF. The CDR3 DNA reads as TGCGCCAGCAGCTTGGCCACGGCGAACTATGGCTACACCTTC.

The rearrangement joins TRBV28 to TRBJ2-7, with D possibly matching TRBD1 (5 bases). The CDR3 is 12 residues long. V lost 7 bases, J lost 4 bases, and 11 bases lay in between. Germline V gives CDR1 MDHEN, CDR2 SYDVKM. The CDR3: CASISQGYEQYF. The DNA of the CDR3 is TGTGCCAGCATCAGTCAGGGTTACGAGCAGTACTTC.

In this sample, this clone turned up a few times. This chain links TRBV5-4 with TRBJ2-7; D perhaps matches TRBD1 (6 bases). Germline values: CDR1 SGHNT, CDR2 YYREEE (reference sequence). This CDR3 is built from 18 residues. Trimming removed 4 bases at V and 0 bases at J, with 23 bases between. The CDR3 loop reads CASSQDRSTGTFSYEQYF. Written as DNA, the CDR3 is TGTGCCAGCAGCCAAGATCGAAGTACAGGGACATTCTCCTACGAGCAGTACTTC.

V is TRBV7-8 and J is TRBJ2-3; D uncertain. CDR1 SGHVS and CDR2 FQNEAQ come from the germline V gene. V was trimmed by 0 bases and J by 6 bases, leaving 4 bases between them. The CDR3 loop spans 12 amino acids. The CDR3 spells CASSLAQDTQYF. In DNA, the CDR3 is TGTGCCAGCAGCTTAGCGCAGGATACGCAGTATTTT.

The gene calls are TRBV27 and TRBJ2-7, with D possibly matching TRBD2 (7 bases). CDR1 is MNHEY, CDR2 SMNVEV, per germline (reference sequence). This CDR3 spans 14 amino acids. The V end lost 6 bases, the J end lost 3 bases, and 15 bases lay between the germline ends. The CDR3 here is CASSRSGGVYEQYF. The CDR3 bases are TGTGCCAGCAGCCGATCGGGGGGCGTCTACGAGCAGTACTTC.

The V call is TRBV11-2, the J call TRBJ2-2; TRBD2 matches at 13 bases. This CDR3 is 16 amino acids long. With 5 bases clipped from V and 5 bases from J, the junction kept 5 bases outside the gene matches. The germline gives CDR1 SGHAT, CDR2 FQNNGV. CDR3 residues: CASSPPGLAGTGELFF. The CDR3 bases are TGTGCCAGCAGCCCACCGGGACTAGCGGGAACCGGGGAGCTGTTTTTT.

V and J are TRBV30 and TRBJ1-5; 11 bases agree with TRBD1. CDR1 is GTSNPN, CDR2 SVGIG, per germline (reference sequence). The CDR3 consists of 16 residues. J lost 8 bases, V lost 1 base, and 10 bases had no gene match. The CDR3 DNA follows: TGTGCCTGGAGTGCGAGATGGGACAGGGGGATGGAGCCCCAGCATTTT. This gives the protein CAWSARWDRGMEPQHF.

This chain joins TRBV9 and TRBJ1-2, with unresolved D. The CDR3 is made up of 11 amino acids. The germline V gene encodes CDR1 SGDLS and CDR2 YYNGEE. V was cut by 4 bases and J by 7 bases, with 8 bases left in between. CDR3 nucleotide sequence: TGTGCCAGCAGCCATACGGGTGGCTACACCTTC. Its protein product is CASSHTGGYTF.

This clone was found many times. The J gene is TRBJ1-2, the V gene TRBV29-1; the match to TRBD1 covers 10 bases. Germline V gives CDR1 SQVTM, CDR2 ANQGSEA. Germline trimming cut 4 bases from V and 7 bases from J; bases unmatched to any gene: 9. CDR3 size: 14 residues. As DNA, the CDR3 is TGCAGCGTTGCACCGGGACAGGGGCGCTCTGGCTACACCTTC. Residues: CSVAPGQGRSGYTF.

This clone was picked up a small number of times. The chain couples TRBV29-1 to TRBJ1-1; D is unclear. Per the germline V gene, CDR1 is SQVTM and CDR2 is ANQGSEA. V lost 7 bases and J lost 0, with 6 bases in between. The CDR3 has 11 residues. The CDR3 loop is CSAGMNTEAFF. CDR3 bases: TGCAGCGCTGGAATGAACACTGAAGCTTTCTTT.

This clone was detected ten times or more. The rearrangement joins TRBV7-9 to TRBJ1-4, with unresolved D. The CDR3 is made up of 17 amino acids. Germline assignment: CDR1 SEHNR and CDR2 FQNEAQ (reference sequence). V was clipped by 5 bases and J by 4 bases, with 20 bases between them. CDR3 DNA sequence: TGTGCCAGCAGCCCAAGGACGCAGGTGGGAATTAATGAAAAACTGTTTTTT. This translates into CASSPRTQVGINEKLFF.

This clone has more than one count but fewer than ten. The rearrangement uses TRBV7-3 and TRBJ2-2; D is ambiguous. With 6 bases removed from V and 4 bases from J, the gap between germline ends came to 12 bases. Per the germline V gene, CDR1 is SGHTA and CDR2 is FQGTGA. The CDR3 spans 14 residues. The CDR3: CASRLGFFTGELFF. The CDR3 region has the DNA TGTGCCAGCAGACTGGGTTTTTTCACCGGGGAGCTGTTTTTT.

This clone has more than one count but fewer than ten. The V call is TRBV6-5, the J call TRBJ2-7; D gene ambiguous. The length of the CDR3 is 12 residues. The germline CDR1 and CDR2 sequences are MNHEY and SVGAGI. The V gene lost 2 bases and the J gene lost 7 bases, with 9 bases spanning the gap. The chain's CDR3 is CASSYNLGEQYF. In nucleotides, the CDR3 is TGTGCCAGCAGTTACAATTTGGGGGAGCAGTACTTC.

V is TRBV10-3 and J is TRBJ1-4; D remains ambiguous. Trimming took 0 bases from V and 8 from J, leaving 7 bases between them. The CDR3 sequence is 13 residues long. Germline-derived CDR1 and CDR2 are ENHRY and SYGVKD. CDR3 bases: TGTGCCATCAGTGAGTCGTGGCAAGAAAAACTGTTTTTT. Amino acid sequence: CAISESWQEKLFF.

This clone was observed a handful of times. V is TRBV7-3 and J is TRBJ2-3; no firm D call. V was pared by 0 bases and J by 10 bases, with 11 bases between. CDR1 is SGHTA, CDR2 FQGTGA, per germline. The CDR3 extends over 13 amino acids. In nucleotides, the CDR3 is TGTGCCAGCAGCTTAACGGACCCCGGGTCGCAGTATTTT. It specifies CASSLTDPGSQYF.

The chain has TRBV5-1 and TRBJ2-5, with D unclear. Trimming cost V 2 bases and J 0 bases, with 11 bases left between them. The length of the CDR3 is 15 residues. The germline V gene encodes CDR1 SGHRS and CDR2 YFSETQ. The CDR3 DNA is TGCGCCAGCAGCTTCAAACTGGGCCACCAAGAGACCCAGTACTTC. Residues: CASSFKLGHQETQYF.

V gene TRBV5-8 combines with J gene TRBJ2-7; D is perhaps TRBD1 (5 bases). Trimming left V 5 bases short and J 0 bases short, with 15 bases between. In germline, CDR1 is SGHTS, CDR2 YDEGEE. The CDR3 is made up of 15 amino acids. CDR3 region: CASSRGHPSSYEQYF. The CDR3, as DNA: TGTGCCAGCAGTCGAGGACACCCGAGCTCCTACGAGCAGTACTTC.

This clone occurred a few times. CDR3 coding DNA: TGCGCCAGCAGCGTAGGACAGGGGCCCGGGGAGCTGTTTTTT. It translates to CASSVGQGPGELFF. V usage is TRBV5-1 and J usage is TRBJ2-2; 9 bases match TRBD1. Germline V gives CDR1 SGHRS, CDR2 YFSETQ. This CDR3 has 14 amino acids. Unmatched junction bases numbered 4, after V lost 4 bases and J lost 6 bases.